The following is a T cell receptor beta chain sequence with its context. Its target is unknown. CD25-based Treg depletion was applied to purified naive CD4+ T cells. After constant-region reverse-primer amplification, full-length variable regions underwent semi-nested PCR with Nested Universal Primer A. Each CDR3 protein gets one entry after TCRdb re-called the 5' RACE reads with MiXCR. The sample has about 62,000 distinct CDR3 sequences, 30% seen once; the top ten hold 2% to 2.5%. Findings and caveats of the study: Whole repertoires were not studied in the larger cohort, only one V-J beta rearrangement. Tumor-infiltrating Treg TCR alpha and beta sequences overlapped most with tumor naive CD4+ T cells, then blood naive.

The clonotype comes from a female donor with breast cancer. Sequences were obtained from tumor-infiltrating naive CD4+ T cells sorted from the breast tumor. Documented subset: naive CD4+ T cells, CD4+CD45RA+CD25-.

The DNA of the CDR3 is TGTGCCAGCAGCCAAGCGGCGGGGAGCACAGATACGCAGTATTTT. It codes for CASSQAAGSTDTQYF. V usage is TRBV3-1 and J usage is TRBJ2-3, with TRBD2 as a possible D gene (6 bases). Germline CDR1 LGHDT, CDR2 YNNKEL (reference sequence). CDR3 length: 15 residues. V was clipped by 1 base and J by 0 bases, with 8 bases between them.